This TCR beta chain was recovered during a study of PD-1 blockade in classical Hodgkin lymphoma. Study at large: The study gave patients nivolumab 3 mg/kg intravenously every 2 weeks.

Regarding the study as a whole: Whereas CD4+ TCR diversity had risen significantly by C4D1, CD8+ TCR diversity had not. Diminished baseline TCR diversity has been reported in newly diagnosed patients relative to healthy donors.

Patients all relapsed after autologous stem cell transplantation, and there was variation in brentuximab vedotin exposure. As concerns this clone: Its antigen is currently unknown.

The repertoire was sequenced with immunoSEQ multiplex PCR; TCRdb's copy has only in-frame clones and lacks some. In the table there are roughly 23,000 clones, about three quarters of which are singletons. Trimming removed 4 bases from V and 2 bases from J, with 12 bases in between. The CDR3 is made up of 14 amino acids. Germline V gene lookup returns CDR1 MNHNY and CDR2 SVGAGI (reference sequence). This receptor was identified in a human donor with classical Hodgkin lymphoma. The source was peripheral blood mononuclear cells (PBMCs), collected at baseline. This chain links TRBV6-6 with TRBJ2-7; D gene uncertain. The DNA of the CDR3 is TGTGCCAGCAGTTCTCTGACAAAAACCTACGAGCAGTACTTC. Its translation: CASSSLTKTYEQYF.